This entry lists 24 T cell receptor beta chains sequenced from one sample in a study of human T cells and chemical hapten exposure. TCRdb used MiXCR to reprocess the RACE reads, holding one entry per CDR3 protein. Of under 200,000 distinct CDR3 sequences listed, 25% to 35% are singletons. Indicated time point: pre-sensitization, week 0. Documented treatment: therapeutic diphenylcyclopropenone sensitization with weekly scalp DPC. This specimen consisted of whole blood, obtained in connection with sensitization to the hapten diphenylcyclopropenone (DPC). These receptors all stem from a woman in her 30s with alopecia areata. Some clones in this sample may be carry-over from other donors' samples.

This clonotype was observed a handful of times. The chain joins TRBV29-1 to TRBJ2-2; 11 positions match TRBD2. Germline CDR1 SQVTM, CDR2 ANQGSEA. This CDR3 has 16 amino acids. The ends lost 3 bases at V and 5 bases at J; junction bases unmatched: 8. CDR3 protein: CSVESSSGRNTGELFF. DNA for the CDR3: TGCAGCGTTGAGAGCTCTAGCGGGAGGAATACCGGGGAGCTGTTTTTT.

The CDR3 loop reads CASSLAGIEAFF. For the CDR3, the DNA is TGCGCCAGCAGCTTGGCAGGCATTGAAGCTTTCTTT. The V and J genes are TRBV5-1 and TRBJ1-1; D unresolved. Germline CDR1 reads SGHRS; CDR2 reads YFSETQ. This CDR3 region has 12 residues. Trimming stripped 0 bases from V and 7 bases from J, with 7 bases between.

The rearrangement uses TRBV7-9 and TRBJ1-3; weak D call: TRBD1 (5 bases). Trimming removed 0 bases at V and 8 bases at J, with 8 bases between. This CDR3 contains 13 residues. The germline V gene has CDR1 SEHNR and CDR2 FQNEAQ (reference sequence). Written as DNA, the CDR3 is TGTGCCAGCAGCTTAGCGGCGGGGGACACCATATATTTT. Translating gives CASSLAAGDTIYF.

The genes are TRBV2 and TRBJ2-7, with TRBD1 as a possible D gene (5 bases). CDR1 and CDR2 (germline): SNHLY, FYNNEI. This CDR3 contains 14 residues. The V and J ends lost 3 bases and 6 bases respectively, with 15 bases between them. The CDR3 nucleotides read TGTGCCAGCAGTGAGCAGGGTCTGACATCCGAGCAGTACTTC. Translating gives CASSEQGLTSEQYF.

This clonotype was seen only once. This rearrangement joins TRBV7-6 to TRBJ2-3; the D gene is possibly TRBD2 (5 bases). CDR1 and CDR2 from the germline V gene are SGHVS and FNYEAQ. The CDR3 spans 16 residues. The germline V and J ends were trimmed by 1 base and 2 bases, with 13 bases remaining between them. Here the CDR3 DNA reads TGTGCCAGCAGCTTAGGGAGGAATGGGTACACAGATACGCAGTATTTT. Protein product: CASSLGRNGYTDTQYF.

The chain employs TRBV7-2 and TRBJ1-1; D ambiguous. The germline V and J ends were trimmed by 3 bases and 7 bases, with 12 bases remaining between them. The germline V gene encodes CDR1 SGHTA and CDR2 FQGNSA. The CDR3 consists of 13 residues. The CDR3 DNA reads as TGTGCCAGCAGCTTCAACACCGGACTTGAAGCTTTCTTT. Translation: CASSFNTGLEAFF.

This clonotype appeared a few times. V usage is TRBV7-2 and J usage is TRBJ2-3, with 11 bases identical to TRBD2. Germline values: CDR1 SGHTA, CDR2 FQGNSA. V was pared by 0 bases and J by 4 bases, with 0 bases of the junction left unmatched. The CDR3 runs to 15 residues. Here the CDR3 DNA reads TGTGCCAGCAGCTTAGCGGGACTAGCGGCAGATACGCAGTATTTT. Protein: CASSLAGLAADTQYF.

The J gene is TRBJ2-1, the V gene TRBV5-4, with D uncertain. Germline CDR1 reads SGHNT; CDR2 reads YYREEE (reference sequence). V lost 3 bases, J lost 7 bases, and 8 bases lay in between. The CDR3 loop spans 12 amino acids. This chain's CDR3 is CASSSTRNEQFF. CDR3 DNA sequence: TGTGCCAGCAGCTCCACGAGGAATGAGCAGTTCTTC. The full variable domain, its missing parts supplied by reference TRBV5-4 and TRBJ2-1, is ETGVTQSPTHLIKTRGQQVTLRCSSQSGHNTVSWYQQALGQGPQFIFQYYREEENGRGNFPPRFSGLQFPNYSSELNVNALELDDSALYLCASSSTRNEQFFGPGTRLTVL.

This clonotype was observed at least ten times. The chain joins TRBV29-1 to TRBJ2-5; 7 bases line up with TRBD1. J was trimmed by 3 bases and V by 4 bases; bases with no gene match: 2. In germline, CDR1 is SQVTM, CDR2 ANQGSEA. The CDR3 contains 12 residues. The CDR3, as DNA: TGCAGCGTTGGAGGGACAGAAGAGACCCAGTACTTC. It specifies CSVGGTEETQYF.

The rearrangement uses TRBV7-9 and TRBJ2-2, with D unresolved. Germline V gene sequence: CDR1 SEHNR, CDR2 FQNEAQ (reference sequence). This CDR3 spans 13 amino acids. Trimming shortened V by 7 bases and J by 4 bases, and 10 bases separated the two germline ends. DNA for the CDR3: TGTGCCAGCACCCTACCGGGCACCGGGGAGCTGTTTTTT. This translates into CASTLPGTGELFF.

This clonotype was observed a handful of times. V and J are TRBV9 and TRBJ2-1; no firm D call. The ends were cut back, 0 bases at V and 7 bases at J, with 14 bases in the middle. The V gene's germline CDR1 is SGDLS and CDR2 YYNGEE. There are 15 residues in the CDR3. The CDR3 reads CASSVAPQHKNEQFF. CDR3 nucleotides: TGTGCCAGCAGCGTAGCCCCCCAGCATAAAAATGAGCAGTTCTTC.

This clonotype was recorded at least ten times. The genes are TRBV7-2 and TRBJ1-1, with D hard to call. The CDR3 is made up of 13 amino acids. V gave up 5 bases and J gave up 1 base, with 8 bases separating them. CDR1 is SGHTA and CDR2 is FQGNSA in the germline V gene. CDR3 in amino acids: CASSRSENTEAFF. CDR3 nucleotide sequence: TGTGCCAGCAGCCGTTCAGAGAACACTGAAGCTTTCTTT. The full variable domain, its missing parts supplied by reference TRBV7-2 and TRBJ1-1, is GAGVSQSPSNKVTEKGKDVELRCDPISGHTALYWYRQSLGQGLEFLIYFQGNSAPDKSGLPSDRFSAERTGGSVSTLTIQRTQQEDSAVYLCASSRSENTEAFFGQGTRLTVV.

This clonotype showed up many times. The chain recombines TRBV4-3 with TRBJ2-1, with D possibly being TRBD1 or TRBD2 (5 bases each). Per the germline V gene, CDR1 is LGHNA and CDR2 is YSLEER. V lost 0 bases and J lost 12, with 12 bases in between. This CDR3 is 13 amino acids long. CDR3: CASSQDLRGTQFF. In DNA, the CDR3 is TGCGCCAGCAGCCAAGATCTTCGAGGGACGCAGTTCTTC.

The CDR3 loop is CASSPRDSAYEQYF. The CDR3 coding sequence is TGCGCCAGCAGCCCGCGGGACTCCGCCTACGAGCAGTACTTC. The chain uses TRBV5-1 and TRBJ2-7, with TRBD2 as a possible D gene (6 bases). Trimming shortened V by 4 bases and J by 2 bases, and 13 bases separated the two germline ends. The CDR3 extends over 14 amino acids. The germline gives CDR1 SGHRS, CDR2 YFSETQ.

This clonotype has just a few counts. The chain employs TRBV10-3 and TRBJ2-6; possibly TRBD1 for D (6 bases). The CDR3 sequence is 18 residues long. From germline, CDR1 is ENHRY and CDR2 SYGVKD. V dropped 0 bases and J dropped 0 bases, with 12 bases sitting between them. The CDR3 loop reads CAISESPDSNSGANVLTF. CDR3 coding DNA: TGTGCCATCAGTGAGTCTCCGGACAGTAACTCTGGGGCCAACGTCCTGACTTTC.

In this sample, this clonotype turned up a few times. The chain couples TRBV29-1 to TRBJ1-2; weak D call: TRBD1 (6 bases). Germline CDR1 is SQVTM and CDR2 is ANQGSEA. The CDR3 runs to 14 residues. Trimming removed 3 bases at V and 4 bases at J, with 15 bases between. The CDR3 spells CSVEIDRSSYGYTF. CDR3 DNA: TGCAGCGTTGAGATCGACAGGTCATCCTATGGCTACACCTTC. The full variable domain, its missing parts supplied by reference TRBV29-1 and TRBJ1-2, is SAVISQKPSRDICQRGTSLTIQCQVDSQVTMMFWYRQQPGQSLTLIATANQGSEATYESGFVIDKFPISRPNLTFSTLTVSNMSPEDSSIYLCSVEIDRSSYGYTFGSGTRLTVV.

The chain carries TRBV20-1 and TRBJ1-1, with D possibly being TRBD1 (6 bases). Trimming shortened V by 4 bases and J by 6 bases, and 12 bases separated the two germline ends. Germline V gene sequence: CDR1 DFQATT, CDR2 SNEGSKA (reference sequence). The CDR3 loop spans 12 amino acids. The CDR3 loop reads CSANRERAEAFF. CDR3 coding DNA: TGCAGTGCTAACAGGGAACGGGCTGAAGCTTTCTTT.

This clonotype was observed a handful of times. The chain combines TRBV2 with TRBJ2-7; TRBD2 matches 12 bases. The CDR3 contains 15 residues. Trimming removed 5 bases from V and 0 bases from J; junction bases left unmatched: 2. Germline V gene lookup returns CDR1 SNHLY and CDR2 FYNNEI. CDR3 in DNA: TGTGCCAGCAGTTTGACTAGCGGGGGCTCCTACGAGCAGTACTTC. Amino acids: CASSLTSGGSYEQYF.

This chain links TRBV29-1 with TRBJ2-5; TRBD2 agrees at 10 bases. The V and J ends lost 6 bases and 1 base, in that order; junction bases with no gene match: 5. Germline V gene data show CDR1 as SQVTM and CDR2 as ANQGSEA. There are 14 residues in the CDR3. Here the CDR3 DNA reads TGCAGCGTCGCCGGGACTAGCGTCCAAGAGACCCAGTACTTC. Translating it yields CSVAGTSVQETQYF. Full variable domain (rest looked up from reference TRBV29-1 and TRBJ2-5): SAVISQKPSRDICQRGTSLTIQCQVDSQVTMMFWYRQQPGQSLTLIATANQGSEATYESGFVIDKFPISRPNLTFSTLTVSNMSPEDSSIYLCSVAGTSVQETQYFGPGTRLLVL.

The CDR3 region has the DNA TGTGCCAGCAGTTTCAGGGGCGAGCAGTTCTTC. The encoded protein is CASSFRGEQFF. The rearrangement uses TRBV28 and TRBJ2-1; a weak D match, TRBD1 (6 bases). Germline V gene lookup returns CDR1 MDHEN and CDR2 SYDVKM. V dropped 3 bases and J dropped 10 bases, with 7 bases sitting between them. The CDR3 is 11 residues long.

The chain recombines TRBV5-6 with TRBJ1-5; D uncertain. Trimming shortened V by 3 bases and J by 3 bases, and 7 bases separated the two germline ends. Germline V lookup: CDR1 SGHDT, CDR2 YYEEEE. The CDR3 loop spans 13 amino acids. In DNA, the CDR3 is TGTGCCAGCAGCTCGGGCTACAATCAGCCCCAGCATTTT. Translating it yields CASSSGYNQPQHF.

V and J are TRBV4-3 and TRBJ2-5; no firm D call. The CDR3 sequence is 14 residues long. Germline V gene sequence: CDR1 LGHNA, CDR2 YSLEER. Trimming pared 0 bases from V and 5 bases from J, leaving 10 bases between. This CDR3 is CASSQDWAAETQYF. The CDR3 DNA follows: TGCGCCAGCAGCCAAGACTGGGCCGCCGAGACCCAGTACTTC.

In its sample, this clonotype was seen a few times. The genes are TRBV2 and TRBJ1-5, with D hard to call. V lost 3 bases to trimming and J lost 4 bases, with 7 bases between them. The CDR3 is made up of 13 amino acids. Germline V lookup: CDR1 SNHLY, CDR2 FYNNEI. Here the CDR3 reads CASSDDWNQPQHF. Written as DNA, the CDR3 is TGTGCCAGCAGTGACGACTGGAATCAGCCCCAGCATTTT.

The chain couples TRBV6-5 to TRBJ1-5, with D maybe TRBD1 (6 bases). The V end lost 5 bases, the J end lost 2 bases, and 16 bases lay between the germline ends. The length of the CDR3 is 16 residues. The germline V gene has CDR1 MNHEY and CDR2 SVGAGI. CDR3 residues: CASSQRPRGRNQPQHF. The CDR3 DNA reads TGTGCCAGCAGTCAGCGCCCCCGGGGGCGCAATCAGCCCCAGCATTTT.